The clone carrying this T cell receptor (beta chain) was seen more than once but under ten times. Its antigen is not identified. This sample stems from a study of T-cell reconstitution after alpha-beta-depleted transplantation in children. Regarding the study as a whole: By one year post-transplant, T-cell counts and diversity largely arose from T cells that were newly produced. The high TCRbeta diversity at day 60 in some patients came from surviving recipient T cells and thymic progenitors. Several hundred graft clones that had expanded were reportedly the source of alpha-beta T cells about two months after transplant.

The junction had 12 bases not matched to a gene; V was cut back by 6 bases and J by 7 bases. Germline V gives CDR1 WNHNN, CDR2 SYGVQD (reference sequence). The CDR3 has 14 residues. TCRbeta library preparation incorporated unique molecular identifiers. MiXCR, run by TCRdb on the PCR reads, gives a single entry per CDR3 protein. The sample has approximately 800,000 distinct CDR3 sequences, roughly 15% seen once. The clonotype comes from a male patient younger than 18 who had a stem cell transplant for acute lymphoblastic leukemia, so the T cells may come from the graft donor. This sequence joins TRBV10-1 and TRBJ2-7, with 7 bases aligning to TRBD1. Sample: PBMCs, mostly from graft donor cells, taken 360 days after TCRalphabeta/CD19-depleted stem cell transplant. CDR3 sequence: CASRGTVSSGEQYF. The CDR3 bases are TGCGCCAGCAGAGGGACAGTTTCCTCGGGGGAGCAGTACTTC.